The 23 T cell receptor beta chains in this list originate from one sample, sequenced in a study of T cell responses to AZD1222 COVID-19 vaccine. Method: immunoSEQ multiplex PCR; TCRdb's copy keeps in-frame clones and lacks some. The table shows approximately 170,000 clones, with 92% occurring only once. The material sequenced was peripheral blood, taken on day 0 of AZD1222 vaccination. The origin of the receptors is an adult in good health.

The chain is built from TRBV24-1 and TRBJ1-4; D gene uncertain. Germline assignment: CDR1 KGHDR and CDR2 SFDVKD. V was shortened by 8 bases and J by 6 bases, with 0 bases between the two germline ends. This CDR3 is built from 9 residues. The CDR3 loop is CATNEKLFF. The CDR3 DNA reads as TGTGCCACCAATGAAAAACTGTTTTTT.

V gene TRBV19 combines with J gene TRBJ1-2; no clear D gene. Germline CDR1 and CDR2: LNHDA and SQIVND (reference sequence). The length of the CDR3 is 14 residues. Trimming removed 3 bases at V and 9 bases at J, with 17 bases between. Written as DNA, the CDR3 is TGTGCCAGTAGTATCGCCCGATCGACGGGGAGCTACACCTTC. Translated, it gives CASSIARSTGSYTF.

V gene TRBV29-1 combines with J gene TRBJ2-7; possibly TRBD1 or TRBD2 for D (5 bases each). There are 14 residues in the CDR3. From germline, CDR1 is SQVTM and CDR2 ANQGSEA. Trimming stripped 6 bases from V and 2 bases from J, with 17 bases between. Here the CDR3 reads CSVVTGTAAYEQYF. CDR3 bases: TGCAGCGTCGTGACCGGGACGGCTGCCTACGAGCAGTACTTC.

This rearrangement joins TRBV5-8 to TRBJ1-1, with D unclear. CDR3 length: 13 residues. The germline V gene has CDR1 SGHTS and CDR2 YDEGEE. V was shortened by 3 bases and J by 4 bases, with 10 bases between the two germline ends. The CDR3 loop is CASSWVRFTEAFF. CDR3 DNA: TGTGCCAGCAGCTGGGTAAGGTTCACTGAAGCTTTCTTT. Full variable domain (missing parts from reference TRBV5-8 and TRBJ1-1): EAGVTQSPTHLIKTRGQQATLRCSPISGHTSVYWYQQALGLGLQFLLWYDEGEERNRGNFPPRFSGRQFPNYSSELNVNALELEDSALYLCASSWVRFTEAFFGQGTRLTVV.

The V gene is TRBV9, the J gene TRBJ2-3; the D gene is possibly TRBD2 (6 bases). The CDR3 covers 15 residues. In germline, CDR1 is SGDLS, CDR2 YYNGEE. The V and J ends lost 4 bases and 6 bases respectively, with 18 bases between them. CDR3 in DNA: TGTGCCAGCAGCCGGAATTCGGGGGTCCCCGATACGCAGTATTTT. Amino acids: CASSRNSGVPDTQYF.

The rearrangement joins TRBV5-1 to TRBJ1-4, with D perhaps TRBD1 (5 bases). The CDR3 extends over 15 amino acids. Germline V gene data show CDR1 as SGHRS and CDR2 as YFSETQ. Trimming took off 5 bases at V and 5 bases at J, with 16 bases between the two ends. CDR3 sequence (DNA): TGCGCCAGCAGGCAGGACACCGGCAGGAATGAAAAACTGTTTTTT. Its protein product is CASRQDTGRNEKLFF.

This chain uses TRBV3-1 (or the pseudogene TRBV3-2) with TRBJ2-6; TRBD1 aligns across 8 bases. Germline trimming cut 3 bases from V and 0 bases from J; bases unmatched to any gene: 7. Germline loops: CDR1 LGHDT, CDR2 YNNKEL (reference sequence). This CDR3 has 18 amino acids. CDR3 region: CASSHPTGVFSGANVLTF. For the CDR3, the DNA is TGTGCCAGCAGCCACCCGACAGGGGTTTTCTCTGGGGCCAACGTCCTGACTTTC.

The J gene is TRBJ1-3, the V gene TRBV18; D unresolved. This CDR3 region has 15 residues. The V end lost 4 bases, the J end lost 6 bases, and 16 bases lay between the germline ends. The germline V gene has CDR1 KGHSH and CDR2 LQKENI. The CDR3 DNA follows: TGTGCCAGCTCACGGAACAGAGGTAGTGAAAACACCATATATTTT. It codes for CASSRNRGSENTIYF.

In its sample, this clone was seen once. This rearrangement joins TRBV5-1 to TRBJ2-7, with D unresolved. The germline CDR1 and CDR2 sequences are SGHRS and YFSETQ. The CDR3 is 15 amino acids. Trimming stripped 4 bases from V and 0 bases from J, with 14 bases between. The CDR3 spells CASSLPSPGSYEQYF. For the CDR3, the DNA is TGCGCCAGCAGCCTCCCGTCCCCCGGCTCCTACGAGCAGTACTTC.

This sequence joins TRBV9 and TRBJ2-5; the D gene is possibly TRBD2 (6 bases). Trimming took off 0 bases at V and 1 base at J, with 13 bases between the two ends. The CDR3 consists of 16 residues. Germline CDR1 reads SGDLS; CDR2 reads YYNGEE. CDR3 region: CASSVGSGYIQETQYF. Here the CDR3 DNA reads TGTGCCAGCAGCGTAGGCAGCGGGTATATCCAAGAGACCCAGTACTTC.

V and J are TRBV21-1 and TRBJ1-1; the table names TRBD1, a call not compared with the DNA. TRBV21-1 is termed a pseudogene. The CDR3 runs to 16 residues. As DNA, the CDR3 is TGTGCCAGCAGCCCTAAGGGGCAGGCCCTGAACACTGAAGCTTTCTTT. It specifies CASSPKGQALNTEAFF.

The chain combines TRBV4-2 with TRBJ2-5; no definite D call. CDR1 and CDR2 (germline): LGHNA, YNFKEQ. V lost 1 base, J lost 1 base, and 4 bases lay in between. The CDR3 spans 13 residues. CDR3 DNA sequence: TGTGCCAGCAGCCAAGGTTCCCAAGAGACCCAGTACTTC. As protein: CASSQGSQETQYF.

The rearrangement links TRBV24-1 to TRBJ2-1; D unresolved. This CDR3 is built from 13 residues. The germline gives CDR1 KGHDR, CDR2 SFDVKD. V shed 1 base and J shed 7 bases, with 7 bases lying between them. The CDR3: CATSDFNGNEQFF. For the CDR3, the DNA is TGTGCCACCAGTGATTTTAACGGGAATGAGCAGTTCTTC.

This chain links TRBV7-2 with TRBJ2-7, with 7 bases fitting TRBD1. Germline CDR1 is SGHTA and CDR2 is FQGNSA. J lost 0 bases, V lost 4 bases, and 12 bases had no gene match. CDR3 length: 17 amino acids. The CDR3 loop is CASSSTSSRDSSYEQYF. CDR3 sequence (DNA): TGTGCCAGCAGCTCGACCTCTTCTCGGGACAGCTCCTACGAGCAGTACTTC.

Concerning this clone: This CDR3 is also generated by other DNA sequences in the sample. The chain uses TRBV9 and TRBJ1-1, with TRBD1 matching 10 bases. Per the germline V gene, CDR1 is SGDLS and CDR2 is YYNGEE. The CDR3 runs 15 residues. Trimming at V came to 5 bases and at J to 3 bases, leaving 7 bases not matched to a gene. DNA for the CDR3: TGTGCCAGCAGTACCGGGACAGGGGTTGACACTGAAGCTTTCTTT. Amino acid sequence: CASSTGTGVDTEAFF. The full variable domain, in which reference TRBV9 and TRBJ1-1 provide the parts outside the CDR3, is DSGVTQTPKHLITATGQRVTLRCSPRSGDLSVYWYQQSLDQGLQFLIQYYNGEERAKGNILERFSAQQFPDLHSELNLSSLELGDSALYFCASSTGTGVDTEAFFGQGTRLTVV.

The chain joins TRBV6-5 to TRBJ1-3, with TRBD1 matching 12 bases. After removal of 6 bases from V and 6 bases from J, the junction contained 6 bases not matched to a gene. Germline V gene sequence: CDR1 MNHEY, CDR2 SVGAGI. This CDR3 region has 15 residues. CDR3 in DNA: TGTGCCAGCAGCGCCCGGGACAGGGGGCTAAACACCATATATTTT. Protein product: CASSARDRGLNTIYF.

The J gene is TRBJ2-6, the V gene TRBV5-5; TRBD1 agrees at 7 bases. From germline, CDR1 is SGHKS and CDR2 YYEKEE (reference sequence). The CDR3 runs to 19 residues. Trimming removed 0 bases from V and 0 bases from J; junction bases left unmatched: 9. The CDR3 protein is CASSLVSAGGGSGANVLTF. In DNA form, the CDR3 reads TGTGCCAGCAGCTTGGTGTCAGCAGGGGGTGGCTCTGGGGCCAACGTCCTGACTTTC.

The CDR3 DNA follows: TGCGCCAGCAGCAAGGACACGGCCAATTCACCCCTCCACTTT. Translating it yields CASSKDTANSPLHF. The V gene is TRBV10-1, the J gene TRBJ1-6; the D gene is possibly TRBD1 (5 bases). Trimming left V 6 bases short and J 7 bases short, with 13 bases between. Germline V lookup: CDR1 WNHNN, CDR2 SYGVQD (reference sequence). This CDR3 has 14 amino acids.

V and J are TRBV6-5 and TRBJ1-6, with 7 positions matching TRBD1. The CDR3 totals 16 residues. The ends lost 2 bases at V and 5 bases at J; junction bases unmatched: 6. The V gene's germline CDR1 is MNHEY and CDR2 SVGAGI. The CDR3 region has the DNA TGTGCCAGCAGTTACGAGGGGGCGCGTGATAATTCACCCCTCCACTTT. Protein sequence: CASSYEGARDNSPLHF.

This clone was counted between two and nine times. The chain combines TRBV6-5 with TRBJ1-6; the D gene is possibly TRBD1 (6 bases). V was cut by 6 bases and J by 11 bases, with 17 bases left in between. The CDR3 contains 14 residues. Germline V gene lookup returns CDR1 MNHEY and CDR2 SVGAGI. The CDR3 reads CASRTAGESTPLHF. DNA for the CDR3: TGTGCCAGCAGGACCGCAGGGGAATCGACACCCCTCCACTTT.

The rearrangement joins TRBV2 to TRBJ2-5; D is possibly TRBD1 or TRBD2 (6 bases each). The V end was cut by 1 base, the J end by 3 bases, with 12 bases between. CDR1 and CDR2 from the germline V gene are SNHLY and FYNNEI. This CDR3 comprises 15 residues. CDR3: CASSEGGTKEETQYF. The CDR3 DNA reads as TGTGCCAGCAGTGAAGGCGGGACAAAAGAAGAGACCCAGTACTTC.

The V call is TRBV5-5, the J call TRBJ1-2; the D gene is possibly TRBD1 (5 bases). Germline V gives CDR1 SGHKS, CDR2 YYEKEE (reference sequence). Trimming took 0 bases from V and 3 from J, leaving 9 bases between them. There are 14 residues in the CDR3. The CDR3 nucleotides are TGTGCCAGCAGCTTGGCCACGGGGGACTATGGCTACACCTTC. Encoded protein: CASSLATGDYGYTF. The full variable domain, its missing parts supplied by reference TRBV5-5 and TRBJ1-2, is DAGVTQSPTHLIKTRGQQVTLRCSPISGHKSVSWYQQVLGQGPQFIFQYYEKEERGRGNFPDRFSARQFPNYSSELNVNALLLGDSALYLCASSLATGDYGYTFGSGTRLTVV.

This clone was seen only a few times. This chain connects TRBV11-2 to TRBJ1-1; D call uncertain. V shed 5 bases and J shed 6 bases, with 22 bases lying between them. This CDR3 has 16 residues. Germline V gene sequence: CDR1 SGHAT, CDR2 FQNNGV. For the CDR3, the DNA is TGTGCCAGCAGCCCACTCTCGGGCCGGTTTGGCGCTGAAGCTTTCTTT. Translating gives CASSPLSGRFGAEAFF.